A selection of T cell receptor beta chains follows, all from one sample in a study of T cells in Graves' hyperthyroidism and ophthalmopathy. TCRdb re-called the multiplex PCR reads with MiXCR, one entry per CDR3 protein. The sample contains about 840,000 distinct CDR3 sequences, approximately 40% of which appear only once. The sequenced material came from blood. The receptors derive from a man aged 18 to 30 with Graves' hyperthyroidism. Both conserved end residues are part of each CDR3. Fields, in order: V gene, D gene, clone size, J gene, CDR3 DNA, CDR3 protein. D genes are given only for firm matches. Only part of the rows carry a size: once, few, many, or a class if the clone is expanded.

V gene: TRBV25-1; D gene: -; clone size: many; J gene: TRBJ2-5; CDR3 DNA: TGTGCCAGCAGTGACGCAGGGGGGGGAGAGACCCAGTACTTC; CDR3 protein: CASSDAGGGETQYF
V gene: TRBV9; D gene: -; clone size: -; J gene: TRBJ2-7; CDR3 DNA: TGTGCCAGCAGCGTAGGGCAGGCAACCTACGAGCAGTACTTC; CDR3 protein: CASSVGQATYEQYF
V gene: TRBV29-1; D gene: -; clone size: -; J gene: TRBJ1-2; CDR3 DNA: TGCAGCGTCGCCCAGGGCTACACCTTC; CDR3 protein: CSVAQGYTF
V gene: TRBV29-1; D gene: -; clone size: many; J gene: TRBJ2-2; CDR3 DNA: TGCAGCGCGCTCCGGGCCAACACCGGGGAGCTGTTTTTT; CDR3 protein: CSALRANTGELFF
V gene: TRBV7-9; D gene: -; clone size: -; J gene: TRBJ1-6; CDR3 DNA: TGTGCCAGCAGCTTAGGACCGCTATCGGCCCTCCACTTT; CDR3 protein: CASSLGPLSALHF
V gene: TRBV20-1; D gene: TRBD2; clone size: -; J gene: TRBJ2-7; CDR3 DNA: TGCAGTGCTCTCACCCATAGCGGGAGAAGTTACGAGCAGTACTTC; CDR3 protein: CSALTHSGRSYEQYF
V gene: TRBV29-1; D gene: TRBD1; clone size: once; J gene: TRBJ2-7; CDR3 DNA: TGCAGCGTTGAGGTACTGGGACAGGGTTCCTACGAGCAGTACTTC; CDR3 protein: CSVEVLGQGSYEQYF
V gene: TRBV15; D gene: -; clone size: -; J gene: TRBJ2-5; CDR3 DNA: TGTGCCACCAGCAGTTACGGGGAGACCCAGTACTTC; CDR3 protein: CATSSYGETQYF
V gene: TRBV7-2; D gene: -; clone size: -; J gene: TRBJ2-5; CDR3 DNA: TGTGCCAGCAGCGGTAGCATTGAAGAGACCCAGTACTTC; CDR3 protein: CASSGSIEETQYF
V gene: TRBV4-3; D gene: -; clone size: -; J gene: TRBJ1-3; CDR3 DNA: TGCGCCAGCAGCCAAGATGGAGGCAGGGCCCATTCTGGAAACACCATATATTTT; CDR3 protein: CASSQDGGRAHSGNTIYF